These T cell receptor beta chains were read from a single sample in a study of blood T cell repertoires in COVID-19. Generated by immunoSEQ multiplex PCR, the TCRdb table keeps only in-frame clones and is missing some. Of just under 150,000 clones in the sample, about 85% are singletons; the top ten hold 2% to 3%. The sequenced sample consisted of peripheral blood. Receptors originate from a human donor with acute or convalescent COVID-19. The donor label of this sample is uncertain. CDR3s include the opening cysteine and the closing phenylalanine or tryptophan. D genes are given only for firm matches. Size is stated for part of the rows, as once, few or many counts, or as a class when the clone is expanded.

J gene | D gene | clone size | V gene | CDR3 protein | CDR3 DNA
TRBJ2-1 | NA | NA | TRBV2 | CASRLAEIYNEQFF | TGTGCCAGCAGGTTAGCGGAAATCTACAATGAGCAGTTCTTC
TRBJ1-5 | NA | NA | TRBV13 | CASSLGRPRGGNQPQHF | TGTGCCAGCAGCTTAGGTCGGCCCAGGGGTGGGAATCAGCCCCAGCATTTT
TRBJ2-5 | TRBD2 | NA | TRBV6-1 | CASSETSPNETQYF | TGTGCCAGCAGTGAGACTAGCCCGAATGAGACCCAGTACTTC
TRBJ1-3 | NA | NA | TRBV6-5 | CASGSWSGGADTIYF | TGTGCCAGCGGTTCTTGGTCCGGAGGCGCCGACACCATATATTTT
TRBJ1-1 | TRBD1 | NA | TRBV19 | CASSRTGTNTEAFF | TGTGCCAGTAGTCGGACAGGGACTAACACTGAAGCTTTCTTT
TRBJ2-5 | TRBD1 | once | TRBV7-2 | CASSPGTGGGQETQYF | TGTGCCAGCAGCCCAGGGACAGGGGGAGGCCAAGAGACCCAGTACTTC
TRBJ2-3 | TRBD1 | NA | TRBV6-6 | CASSTGQGGADTQYF | TGTGCCAGCAGTACGGGACAGGGGGGGGCAGATACGCAGTATTTT
TRBJ2-1 | TRBD1 | NA | TRBV7-3 | CASSLMPGQGFYNEQFF | TGTGCCAGCAGCTTAATGCCCGGACAGGGTTTCTACAATGAGCAGTTCTTC
TRBJ1-4 | NA | NA | TRBV19 | CASTTIGLSNEKLFF | TGTGCCAGTACCACCATCGGACTAAGTAATGAAAAACTGTTTTTT
TRBJ1-1 | NA | NA | TRBV30 | CAWRGGYGNTEAFF | TGTGCCTGGAGGGGAGGGTACGGGAACACTGAAGCTTTCTTT
TRBJ2-2 | NA | NA | TRBV5-4 | CASSTGGGTGELFF | TGTGCCAGCAGCACAGGGGGGGGGACCGGGGAGCTGTTTTTT
TRBJ2-1 | TRBD2 | NA | TRBV24-1 | CATRSVVGGPDEQFF | TGTGCCACCAGATCCGTTGTGGGAGGGCCGGATGAGCAGTTCTTC
TRBJ2-2 | TRBD2 | once | TRBV19 | CASSRSAGGAVGGELFF | TGTGCCAGTAGTAGGTCCGCGGGAGGTGCCGTTGGCGGGGAGCTGTTTTTT
TRBJ1-6 | NA | NA | TRBV19 | CASSRGRGMNSPLHF | TGTGCCAGTAGTAGGGGCAGGGGAATGAATTCACCCCTCCACTTT
TRBJ2-2 | NA | NA | TRBV10-3 | CAISGSSNAGELFF | TGTGCCATCAGTGGCAGTAGCAACGCCGGGGAGCTGTTTTTT
TRBJ2-7 | NA | NA | TRBV19 | CASSIGGITYEQYF | TGTGCCAGTAGTATAGGGGGCATAACCTACGAGCAGTACTTC
TRBJ1-4 | TRBD1 | NA | TRBV4-2 | CASSQDLTDRDRVQATNEKLFF | TGTGCCAGCAGCCAAGATCTGACTGACCGGGACAGGGTTCAAGCAACTAATGAAAAACTGTTTTTT
TRBJ1-6 | TRBD1 | NA | TRBV10-3 | CAISDGDRGNSPLHF | TGTGCCATCAGTGATGGGGACAGGGGGAATTCACCCCTCCACTTT
TRBJ2-3 | NA | NA | TRBV19 | CASRGGATSTDTQYF | TGTGCCAGTAGGGGCGGGGCCACTAGCACAGATACGCAGTATTTT
TRBJ1-6 | TRBD1 | once | TRBV18 | CASSPRDSINSPLHF | TGTGCCAGCTCACCAAGGGACAGTATCAATTCACCCCTCCACTTT
TRBJ1-4 | NA | NA | TRBV7-2 | CASRSDRTQGEKLFF | TGTGCCAGCAGAAGTGACAGAACACAAGGAGAAAAACTGTTTTTT
TRBJ1-6 | NA | once | TRBV19 | CASGGGYNSPLHF | TGTGCCAGTGGGGGCGGATATAATTCACCCCTCCACTTT